The clone carrying this T cell receptor (beta chain) qualifies as medium-sized. Its antigen is unidentified. The V and J ends lost 8 bases and 3 bases respectively, with 17 bases between them. The CDR3 spans 16 residues. CDR1 is MGHDK, CDR2 SYGVNS, per germline. Bulk TCR library preparation followed previously described methods with listed TCR primers. TCRdb reprocessed the PCR reads with MiXCR, giving one entry per CDR3 protein. The table has about 8,300 distinct CDR3 sequences, 33% seen once; the top ten hold 4% to 5.5%. This record belongs to a study of molecular identifiers for immune sequencing clone quantification. Broader study findings: Naive cells had under 1% of molecules in clones above 20 RNA copies, effectors over 99%.

Sequenced sample: naive CD8+ T cells from blood, with Jurkat cell RNA spiked in. As to subset: FACS-sorted CD8+CD4-CCR7+CD45RA+ naive T cells. The V call is TRBV25-1, the J call TRBJ2-6, with D perhaps TRBD1 (6 bases). This TCR came from a human donor in good health. Some libraries in this study had Jurkat cell RNA spiked in. The CDR3 loop reads CASRDTTLFGANVLTF. CDR3 coding DNA: TGTGCCAGCCGGGACACAACCCTCTTTGGGGCCAACGTCCTGACTTTC. The full variable domain, with the rest looked up from reference TRBV25-1 and TRBJ2-6, is EADIYQTPRYLVIGTGKKITLECSQTMGHDKMYWYQQDPGMELHLIHYSYGVNSTEKGDLSSESTVSRIRTEHFPLTLESARPSHTSQYLCASRDTTLFGANVLTFGAGSRLTVL.